These 21 T cell receptor beta chains share one sample of origin, sequenced in a study of technical replicates of blood from several donors (dated 2017 in TCRdb). Receptor libraries were prepared by the immunoSEQ multiplex PCR assay. What TCRdb holds here is the immuneACCESS table cut down to in-frame rearrangements. Part of the clones is not present; checked against another copy, under half of the missing clones reflect an unresolved V gene, and the others are unexplained. This sample has 80,000 or so clones in its table, and about 96% of those were observed once. The biggest ten clones account for more than 0.15% of the sample. Sequencing was performed on T cells isolated from PBMCs. The origin of the receptors is a human donor in good health.

V gene TRBV2 combines with J gene TRBJ1-2; 8 bases fit TRBD1. From germline, CDR1 is SNHLY and CDR2 FYNNEI. The V gene end was trimmed by 8 bases and the J gene end by 1 base; junction bases not matched to a gene: 6. The CDR3 loop spans 14 amino acids. CDR3 nucleotides: TGTGCCAGCGGTGCGACAGGGGTTAACTATGGCTACACCTTC. Translated: CASGATGVNYGYTF.

The chain has TRBV5-6 and TRBJ2-7; 9 nucleotides match TRBD1. The trim removed 2 bases at V and 3 bases at J, leaving 12 bases unmatched. The CDR3 spans 17 residues. Germline V lookup: CDR1 SGHDT, CDR2 YYEEEE. As DNA, the CDR3 is TGTGCCAGCAGCTTAGGACAGGGGACGTGGTGGTTCTACGAGCAGTACTTC. Encoded protein: CASSLGQGTWWFYEQYF.

Regarding this clone: One end of the junction does not line up with germline, which may come from a read error. The V gene is TRBV4-1, the J gene TRBJ1-6; 7 bases fit TRBD1. The CDR3 is 15 amino acids. Germline V lookup: CDR1 MGHRA, CDR2 YSYEKL. CDR3 sequence (DNA): TGCGCCAGCAGCCCAACAGGGGCTTATAGTTCACCCCTCCACTTT. Its protein product is CASSPTGAYSSPLHF.

V gene TRBV5-1 combines with J gene TRBJ2-3; 9 bases are shared with TRBD2. This CDR3 region has 15 residues. Per the germline V gene, CDR1 is SGHRS and CDR2 is YFSETQ. V lost 7 bases to trimming and J lost 2 bases; unmatched junction nucleotides: 8. The CDR3 is CASRGGVGPTDTQYF. The CDR3 coding sequence is TGCGCCAGCCGCGGGGGGGTGGGCCCCACAGATACGCAGTATTTT.

The J gene is TRBJ1-2, the V gene TRBV18, with 9 bases fitting TRBD1. Per the germline V gene, CDR1 is KGHSH and CDR2 is LQKENI. The CDR3 is 17 residues long. V lost 5 bases and J lost 7; bases outside the gene matches: 17. The CDR3 region has the DNA TGTGCCAGCTCATCGCGTACAACAGGGGGCGCTTTTTTTGGCTACACCTTC. It yields the protein CASSSRTTGGAFFGYTF.

The gene calls are TRBV6-1 and TRBJ2-3; TRBD2 matches at 7 bases. CDR3 size: 18 residues. After removal of 3 bases from V and 4 bases from J, the junction contained 16 bases not matched to a gene. The germline gives CDR1 MNHNS, CDR2 SASEGT. DNA for the CDR3: TGTGCCAGCAGTGACAGGTTCGGGGGGACGTTCTTTTCAGATACGCAGTATTTT. Its translation: CASSDRFGGTFFSDTQYF.

This chain joins TRBV21-1 and TRBJ1-5; the DNA was not compared with TRBD1, the D call given in the table. TRBV21-1 is a pseudogene locus. The CDR3 has 11 residues. The CDR3 DNA sequence: TGTGCCAGCATCCAAAATCAGCCCCAGCATTTT. Protein product: CASIQNQPQHF.

V usage is TRBV15 and J usage is TRBJ1-1, with D possibly TRBD1 on 5 matching bases. Germline CDR1 LNHNV, CDR2 YYDKDF (reference sequence). V dropped 4 bases and J dropped 4 bases, with 13 bases sitting between them. The CDR3 runs 14 residues. The CDR3 here is CATSIRGGGTEAFF. Here the CDR3 DNA reads TGTGCCACCAGCATAAGGGGCGGCGGCACTGAAGCTTTCTTT.

V is TRBV7-9 and J is TRBJ2-3; the match to TRBD2 covers 11 bases. Germline lookup yields CDR1 SEHNR and CDR2 FQNEAQ (reference sequence). Germline trimming cut 4 bases from V and 2 bases from J; bases unmatched to any gene: 8. The CDR3 has 17 amino acids. The CDR3 bases are TGTGCCAGCAGCTCCTTCCAACTAGCGGGGGACACAGATACGCAGTATTTT. Amino acid sequence: CASSSFQLAGDTDTQYF. Full variable domain (outside the CDR3, taken from reference TRBV7-9 and TRBJ2-3): DTGVSQNPRHKITKRGQNVTFRCDPISEHNRLYWYRQTLGQGPEFLTYFQNEAQLEKSRLLSDRFSAERPKGSFSTLEIQRTEQGDSAMYLCASSSFQLAGDTDTQYFGPGTRLTVL.

The chain is built from TRBV6-6 and TRBJ1-1, with 8 bases aligning to TRBD1. CDR1 is MNHNY and CDR2 is SVGAGI in the germline V gene (reference sequence). Trimming cost V 2 bases and J 5 bases; bases outside gene matches: 4. This CDR3 comprises 14 residues. CDR3 protein: CASSYQGAETEAFF. CDR3 bases: TGTGCCAGCAGTTACCAGGGGGCGGAGACTGAAGCTTTCTTT.

The chain carries TRBV7-9 and TRBJ2-3; no firm D call. Per germline, CDR1 SEHNR and CDR2 FQNEAQ (reference sequence). This CDR3 is built from 15 residues. V was clipped by 10 bases and J by 2 bases, with 19 bases between them. The CDR3 bases are TGTGCCATCCCATCTGAACAGATTCACACAGATACGCAGTATTTT. It encodes CAIPSEQIHTDTQYF.

This CDR3 reads CARRGTASRVVYEQYF. The CDR3 region has the DNA TGTGCCAGGAGGGGGACAGCGTCCCGGGTTGTCTACGAGCAGTACTTC. The rearrangement joins TRBV7-6 to TRBJ2-7; 7 bases match TRBD1. V lost 9 bases, J lost 3 bases, and 17 bases stayed unmatched. The CDR3 is 16 residues long. The germline V gene encodes CDR1 SGHVS and CDR2 FNYEAQ. Together with reference TRBV7-6 and TRBJ2-7, the CDR3 gives the full variable domain: GAGVSQSPRYKVTKRGQDVALRCDPISGHVSLYWYRQALGQGPEFLTYFNYEAQQDKSGLPNDRFSAERPEGSISTLTIQRTEQRDSAMYRCARRGTASRVVYEQYFGPGTRLTVT.

This rearrangement joins TRBV14 to TRBJ2-1, with D perhaps matching TRBD2 (6 bases). With 0 bases removed from V and 3 bases from J, the gap between germline ends came to 15 bases. The CDR3 sequence is 17 residues long. The germline gives CDR1 SGHDN, CDR2 FVKESK. The CDR3 bases are TGTGCCAGCAGCCAAGATGGAGGGGTAGGCAGCTACAATGAGCAGTTCTTC. It translates to CASSQDGGVGSYNEQFF.

The sample holds one count of this clone. V gene TRBV5-5 combines with J gene TRBJ1-2, with 10 positions matching TRBD1. The CDR3 covers 15 residues. J lost 8 bases, V lost 4 bases, and 11 bases had no gene match. The germline gives CDR1 SGHKS, CDR2 YYEKEE (reference sequence). CDR3 protein: CASSPSTPGQGGYTF. For the CDR3, the DNA is TGTGCCAGCAGCCCCTCGACACCGGGACAGGGGGGCTACACCTTC.

The chain joins TRBV18 to TRBJ1-1; TRBD1 matches 12 bases. Germline trimming cut 3 bases from V and 11 bases from J; bases unmatched to any gene: 7. CDR1 and CDR2 from the germline V gene are KGHSH and LQKENI. The CDR3 extends over 14 amino acids. The DNA of the CDR3 is TGTGCCAGCTCACCCTACCGGGACAGGGGGCTTGCTTTCTTT. Translating gives CASSPYRDRGLAFF.

The chain combines TRBV4-2 with TRBJ1-3; D not certain. In germline, CDR1 is LGHNA, CDR2 YNFKEQ. This CDR3 has 16 residues. The V end lost 1 base, the J end lost 0 bases, and 10 bases lay between the germline ends. The CDR3 reads CASSQGVLRSGNTIYF. The DNA of the CDR3 is TGTGCCAGCAGCCAAGGAGTCCTCCGCTCTGGAAACACCATATATTTT.

The chain is built from TRBV11-3 and TRBJ2-2; D remains ambiguous. Germline-derived CDR1 and CDR2 are SGHNT and YENEEA. The CDR3 runs to 14 residues. V was cut by 0 bases and J by 1 base, with 3 bases left in between. The CDR3 DNA reads TGTGCCAGCAGCTTAGACGGGAACACCGGGGAGCTGTTTTTT. Protein sequence: CASSLDGNTGELFF. The full variable domain, in which reference TRBV11-3 and TRBJ2-2 provide the parts outside the CDR3, is EAGVVQSPRYKIIEKKQPVAFWCNPISGHNTLYWYLQNLGQGPELLIRYENEEAVDDSQLPKDRFSAERLKGVDSTLKIQPAELGDSAVYLCASSLDGNTGELFFGEGSRLTVL.

The chain employs TRBV5-1 and TRBJ1-1; TRBD1 matches 7 bases. V was clipped by 0 bases and J by 9 bases; unmatched bases: 5. Germline V gene sequence: CDR1 SGHRS, CDR2 YFSETQ. The CDR3 is 13 residues long. CDR3 residues: CASSLEGAAQAFF. The DNA for the CDR3 is TGCGCCAGCAGCTTGGAGGGGGCCGCACAAGCTTTCTTT.

V gene TRBV28 combines with J gene TRBJ1-1, with D possibly being TRBD1 (5 bases). Trimming removed 3 bases from V and 6 bases from J, with 11 bases in between. CDR1 and CDR2 (germline): MDHEN, SYDVKM. This CDR3 comprises 13 residues. The CDR3 sequence is CASSLTGGAEAFF. CDR3 bases: TGTGCCAGCAGTTTGACTGGGGGGGCTGAAGCTTTCTTT. Variable domain in full (rest from reference TRBV28 and TRBJ1-1): DVKVTQSSRYLVKRTGEKVFLECVQDMDHENMFWYRQDPGLGLRLIYFSYDVKMKEKGDIPEGYSVSREKKERFSLILESASTNQTSMYLCASSLTGGAEAFFGQGTRLTVV.

The chain carries TRBV7-2 and TRBJ1-1; maybe TRBD1 (5 bases). Germline-derived CDR1 and CDR2 are SGHTA and FQGNSA. The CDR3 has 16 amino acids. Trimming took off 5 bases at V and 2 bases at J, with 18 bases between the two ends. The CDR3 is CASSRGELGLNTEAFF. The CDR3 DNA reads as TGTGCCAGCAGCCGTGGGGAACTGGGACTTAACACTGAAGCTTTCTTT.

The chain is built from TRBV2 and TRBJ1-5; D gene uncertain. V was trimmed by 5 bases and J by 3 bases, leaving 8 bases between them. CDR1 SNHLY and CDR2 FYNNEI come from the germline V gene. This CDR3 comprises 13 residues. The CDR3 DNA reads TGTGCCAGCAGTAAGTGGGCCAATCAGCCCCAGCATTTT. It is translated as CASSKWANQPQHF. Combining the CDR3 with reference TRBV2 and TRBJ1-5 gives the whole variable domain EPEVTQTPSHQVTQMGQEVILRCVPISNHLYFYWYRQILGQKVEFLVSFYNNEISEKSEIFDDQFSVERPDGSNFTLKIRSTKLEDSAMYFCASSKWANQPQHFGDGTRLSIL.